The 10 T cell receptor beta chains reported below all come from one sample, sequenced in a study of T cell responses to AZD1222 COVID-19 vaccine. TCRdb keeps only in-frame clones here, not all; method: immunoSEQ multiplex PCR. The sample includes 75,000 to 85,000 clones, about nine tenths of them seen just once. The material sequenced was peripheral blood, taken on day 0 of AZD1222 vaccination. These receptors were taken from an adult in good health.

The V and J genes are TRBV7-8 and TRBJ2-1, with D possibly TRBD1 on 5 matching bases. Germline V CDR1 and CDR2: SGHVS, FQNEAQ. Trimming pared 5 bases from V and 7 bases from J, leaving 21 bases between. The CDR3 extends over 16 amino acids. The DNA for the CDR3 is TGTGCCAGCAGCCTACGTGGGCAGGGTTTAAGTAATGAGCAGTTCTTC. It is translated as CASSLRGQGLSNEQFF.

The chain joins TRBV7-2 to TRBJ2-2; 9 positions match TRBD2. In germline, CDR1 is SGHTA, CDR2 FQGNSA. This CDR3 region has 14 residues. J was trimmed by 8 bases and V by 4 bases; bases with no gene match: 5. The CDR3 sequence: CASSSGLASGELFF. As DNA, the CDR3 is TGTGCCAGCAGCTCGGGACTAGCCTCGGGGGAGCTGTTTTTT. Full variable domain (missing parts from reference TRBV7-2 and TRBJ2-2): GAGVSQSPSNKVTEKGKDVELRCDPISGHTALYWYRQSLGQGLEFLIYFQGNSAPDKSGLPSDRFSAERTGGSVSTLTIQRTQQEDSAVYLCASSSGLASGELFFGEGSRLTVL.

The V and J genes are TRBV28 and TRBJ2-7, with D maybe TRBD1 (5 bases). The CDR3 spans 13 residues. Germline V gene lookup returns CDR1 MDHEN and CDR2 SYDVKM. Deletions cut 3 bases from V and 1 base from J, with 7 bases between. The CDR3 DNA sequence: TGTGCCAGCAGTTTGGGGCAGTCCTACGAGCAGTACTTC. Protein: CASSLGQSYEQYF.

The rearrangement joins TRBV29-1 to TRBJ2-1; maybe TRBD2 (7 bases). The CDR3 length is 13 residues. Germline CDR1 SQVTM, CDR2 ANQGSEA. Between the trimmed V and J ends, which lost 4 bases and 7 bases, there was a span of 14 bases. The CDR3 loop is CSVGGGAVNEQFF. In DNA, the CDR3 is TGCAGCGTTGGCGGGGGCGCAGTTAATGAGCAGTTCTTC.

The CDR3 DNA is TGTGCCAGCAGCTTAGTTGCAGGCTCTGGGGCCAACGTCCTGACTTTC. Protein: CASSLVAGSGANVLTF. The V gene is TRBV11-2, the J gene TRBJ2-6; D gene unclear. This CDR3 spans 16 amino acids. Germline V gives CDR1 SGHAT, CDR2 FQNNGV. V dropped 1 base and J dropped 0 bases, with 7 bases sitting between them.

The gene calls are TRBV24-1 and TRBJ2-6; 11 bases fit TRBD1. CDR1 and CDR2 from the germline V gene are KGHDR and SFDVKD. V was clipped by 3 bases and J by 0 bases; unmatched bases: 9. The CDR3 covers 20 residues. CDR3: CATSDGPGQGEYSGANVLTF. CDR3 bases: TGTGCCACCAGTGATGGACCGGGACAGGGGGAATACTCTGGGGCCAACGTCCTGACTTTC.

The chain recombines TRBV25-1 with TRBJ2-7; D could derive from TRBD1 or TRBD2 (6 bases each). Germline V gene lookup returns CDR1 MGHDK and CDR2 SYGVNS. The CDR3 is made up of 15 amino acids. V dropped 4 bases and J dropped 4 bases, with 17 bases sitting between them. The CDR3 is CASSAFAGEAYEQYF. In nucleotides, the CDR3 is TGTGCCAGCAGTGCCTTCGCAGGGGAGGCATACGAGCAGTACTTC.

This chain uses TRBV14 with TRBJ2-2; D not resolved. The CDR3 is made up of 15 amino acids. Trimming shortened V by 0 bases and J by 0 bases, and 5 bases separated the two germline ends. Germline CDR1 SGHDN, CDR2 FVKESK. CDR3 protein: CASSQEVANTGELFF. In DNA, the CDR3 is TGTGCCAGCAGCCAAGAGGTCGCGAACACCGGGGAGCTGTTTTTT.

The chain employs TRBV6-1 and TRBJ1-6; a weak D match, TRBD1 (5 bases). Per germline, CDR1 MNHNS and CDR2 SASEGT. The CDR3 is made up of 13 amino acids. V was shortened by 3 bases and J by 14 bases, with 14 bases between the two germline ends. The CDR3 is CASSDGTLPTLHF. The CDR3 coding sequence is TGTGCCAGCAGTGATGGGACCCTCCCCACCCTCCACTTT.

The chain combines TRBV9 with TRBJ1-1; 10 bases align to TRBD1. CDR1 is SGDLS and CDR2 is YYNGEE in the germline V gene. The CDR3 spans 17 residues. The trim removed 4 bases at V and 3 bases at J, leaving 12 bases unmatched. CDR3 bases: TGTGCCAGCAGCCAGTACCGGGACAGGGGATGGTACACTGAAGCTTTCTTT. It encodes CASSQYRDRGWYTEAFF.